The T cell receptor beta chain under discussion was sequenced for a study of shared clonotypes between healthy human individuals. Looking at the study overall: Three plates were used per donor for CD4 naive, three for CD4 memory, two for CD8 naive and one for CD8 memory. Study-wide findings and caveats: What limited the represented genetic and exposure-history diversity was the small number of donors.

About this clone: Its antigen is unknown. Other DNA sequences from this sample encode an identical CDR3 as well.

CD8 cells classed as naive were CD45RO-negative and positively selected for CCR7, excluding terminally differentiated effector memory CD45RA+ cells. Healthy HIV-negative adults without recent acute infections or vaccinations served as donors. TCRdb's table, derived via immunoSEQ multiplex PCR, lists solely in-frame clones and lacks some. The sample has millions of clones; around 93% are singletons. The V gene end was trimmed by 1 base and the J gene end by 4 bases; junction bases not matched to a gene: 2. This CDR3 region has 14 residues. Germline V gene sequence: CDR1 SEHNR, CDR2 FQNEAQ (reference sequence).

The TCR sequence derives from a man between 18 and 35 years old in good health. Some clones in this sample may be carry-over from other donors' samples. Sequencing used naive CD8+ T cells from PBMCs. The chain has TRBV7-9 and TRBJ2-3, with 7 bases aligning to TRBD2. The CDR3 sequence: CASSLEGGADTQYF. The DNA of the CDR3 is TGTGCCAGCAGCTTAGAGGGAGGGGCAGATACGCAGTATTTT.